This T cell receptor beta chain was recovered during a study of shared clonotypes between healthy human individuals. This table comes from immunoSEQ multiplex PCR, and its TCRdb copy is limited to in-frame clones, with some not included. This sample carries about 2.1 million clones, around 95% of them seen once, and the ten largest clones take around 1.7%. Cells designated naive CD8 were CD45RO-negative and were positively selected for CCR7, with terminally differentiated effector memory CD45RA+ cells excluded. The CDR3 has 12 amino acids. With 4 bases removed from V and 5 bases from J, the gap between germline ends came to 5 bases. CDR1 and CDR2 (germline): LGHNA, YNFKEQ.

The specimen was naive CD8+ T cells from PBMCs. V and J are TRBV4-2 and TRBJ2-2; no clear D. The TCR comes from a man aged 18 to 29 in good health. Some clones in this sample may be carry-over from other donors' samples. This chain's CDR3 is CASSRGTGELFF. CDR3 coding DNA: TGTGCCAGCAGCCGTGGGACCGGGGAGCTGTTTTTT.